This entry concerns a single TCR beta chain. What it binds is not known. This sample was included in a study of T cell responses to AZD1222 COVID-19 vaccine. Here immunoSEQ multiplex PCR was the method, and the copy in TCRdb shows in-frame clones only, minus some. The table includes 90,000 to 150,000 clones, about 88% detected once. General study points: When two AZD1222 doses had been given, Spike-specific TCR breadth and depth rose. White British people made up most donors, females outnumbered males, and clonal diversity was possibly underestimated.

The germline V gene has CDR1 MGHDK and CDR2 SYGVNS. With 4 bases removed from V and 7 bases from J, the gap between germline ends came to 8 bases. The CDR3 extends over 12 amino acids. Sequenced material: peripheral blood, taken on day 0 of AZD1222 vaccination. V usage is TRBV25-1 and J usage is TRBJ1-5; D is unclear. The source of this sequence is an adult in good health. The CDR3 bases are TGTGCCAGCAGTGCCCGCGGCCAGCCCCAGCATTTT. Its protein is CASSARGQPQHF.